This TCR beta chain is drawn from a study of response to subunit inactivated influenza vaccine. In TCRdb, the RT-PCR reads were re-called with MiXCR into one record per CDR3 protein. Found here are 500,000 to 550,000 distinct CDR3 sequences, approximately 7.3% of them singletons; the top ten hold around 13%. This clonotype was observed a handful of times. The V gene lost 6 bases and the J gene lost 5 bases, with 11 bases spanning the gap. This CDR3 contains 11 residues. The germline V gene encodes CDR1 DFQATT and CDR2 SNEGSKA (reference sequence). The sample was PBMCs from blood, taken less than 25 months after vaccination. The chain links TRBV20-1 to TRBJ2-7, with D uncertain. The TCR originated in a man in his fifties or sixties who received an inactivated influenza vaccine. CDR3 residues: CSARLGNEQYF. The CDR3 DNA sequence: TGCAGTGCCCGCTTGGGGAACGAGCAGTACTTC.